The clone carrying this T cell receptor (beta chain) was seen more than once but under ten times. Assay: immunoSEQ multiplex PCR; the TCRdb copy retains only in-frame clones and omits some. The sample holds around 180,000 clones, 85% to 90% seen once. Trimming shortened V by 4 bases and J by 1 base, and 13 bases separated the two germline ends. CDR3 length: 15 residues. Germline V gene data show CDR1 as SGHDT and CDR2 as YYEEEE. This entry is derived from a study of T cell responses to AZD1222 COVID-19 vaccine. This receptor was taken from an adult in good health. The rearrangement links TRBV5-6 to TRBJ2-3; D is possibly TRBD2 (6 bases). The sequenced sample was peripheral blood, obtained on day 0 of AZD1222 vaccination. CDR3 loop: CASSPLGEGTDTQYF. DNA of the CDR3: TGTGCCAGCAGCCCCCTAGGGGAGGGCACAGATACGCAGTATTTT.